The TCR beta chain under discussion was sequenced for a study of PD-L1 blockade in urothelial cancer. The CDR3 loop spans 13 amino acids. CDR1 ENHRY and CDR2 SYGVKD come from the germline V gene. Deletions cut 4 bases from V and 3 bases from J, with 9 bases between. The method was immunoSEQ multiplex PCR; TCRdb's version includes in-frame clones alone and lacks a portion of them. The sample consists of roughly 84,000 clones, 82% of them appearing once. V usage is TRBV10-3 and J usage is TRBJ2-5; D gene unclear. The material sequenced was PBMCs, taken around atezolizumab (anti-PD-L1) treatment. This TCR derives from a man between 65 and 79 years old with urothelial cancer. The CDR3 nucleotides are TGTGCCATCAGTGCGAGCGAGAAAGAGACCCAGTACTTC. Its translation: CAISASEKETQYF.